These 31 T cell receptor beta chains were all obtained from the same sample, sequenced in a study of T cells after yellow fever vaccination (dated by TCRdb to between 2017 and 2020). The meaning of the sample's treatment or condition label: live attenuated yellow fever vaccine strain. Libraries were made using 5' RACE. The sequencing machine was an Illumina NovaSeq 6000. In TCRdb, the public reads were trimmed at Q25 with fastp and aligned with MiXCR, with productive beta chains retained. Each entry merges the rows of one CDR3 protein and shows their most common DNA and genes. In all, the sample holds 310,000 or so distinct CDR3 sequences, and approximately 3.9% of those were seen once. The ten most abundant clones make up 20% to 25% of the sample. The source material was PBMCs, sampled on the day of the yellow fever booster vaccination. These receptors came from a man aged 18-30 years who received the YFV17D yellow fever vaccine.

This clonotype showed up just a few times. This chain links TRBV4-3 with TRBJ2-3; TRBD1 matches 8 bases. CDR1 is LGHNA, CDR2 YSLEER, per germline. The CDR3 runs to 18 residues. V lost 1 base, J lost 7 bases, and 16 bases stayed unmatched. For the CDR3, the DNA is TGCGCCAGCAGCCAAGGGTTAGCCGGGACAGGACTAACCTATACGCAGTATTTT. Its translation is CASSQGLAGTGLTYTQYF.

In this sample, this clonotype turned up many times. The V and J genes are TRBV7-3 and TRBJ2-3; 8 nucleotides match TRBD2. V lost 1 base, J lost 5 bases, and 5 bases stayed unmatched. CDR1 and CDR2 (germline): SGHTA, FQGTGA. The CDR3 covers 15 residues. CDR3 region: CASSLKRGGRDTQYF. CDR3 coding DNA: TGTGCCAGCAGCTTAAAACGGGGGGGCAGAGATACGCAGTATTTT.

This clonotype has ten or more counts. The V call is TRBV7-2, the J call TRBJ2-3, with 12 bases aligning to TRBD2. V shed 1 base, J shed 5 bases, and the junction held 7 bases outside the gene matches. Germline-derived CDR1 and CDR2 are SGHTA and FQGNSA. The CDR3 length is 17 residues. CDR3 in amino acids: CASSLGPTSGGLDTQYF. CDR3 in DNA: TGTGCCAGCAGCTTAGGACCGACTAGCGGGGGCCTAGATACGCAGTATTTT.

The CDR3 loop reads CSAGRGNQPQHF. CDR3 DNA sequence: TGCAGTGCAGGGAGGGGAAATCAGCCCCAGCATTTT. The chain uses TRBV20-1 and TRBJ1-5; TRBD1 might be the D (5 bases). The CDR3 runs 12 residues. Trimming left V 6 bases short and J 4 bases short, with 10 bases between. Per germline, CDR1 DFQATT and CDR2 SNEGSKA (reference sequence).

The table lists this clonotype with many counts. This chain connects TRBV12-5 to TRBJ2-3; 7 bases are a match to TRBD1. The CDR3 is 15 residues long. V lost 5 bases to trimming and J lost 1 base; unmatched junction nucleotides: 6. Germline V CDR1 and CDR2: LGHNT, FRNRAP. CDR3 loop: CASGPNRGGTDTQYF. In DNA, the CDR3 is TGTGCTAGTGGTCCTAACAGGGGAGGCACAGATACGCAGTATTTT.

This chain uses TRBV19 with TRBJ2-7; possible D gene TRBD2, 5 bases. CDR1 and CDR2 (germline): LNHDA, SQIVND (reference sequence). Between the trimmed V and J ends, which lost 3 bases and 6 bases, there was a span of 18 bases. The CDR3 length is 15 residues. CDR3 DNA: TGTGCCAGTAGTATGAGAACGGGGTTCCGTCGCGAGCAGTACTTC. Its translation: CASSMRTGFRREQYF. The full variable domain, completed using reference TRBV19 and TRBJ2-7, is DGGITQSPKYLFRKEGQNVTLSCEQNLNHDAMYWYRQDPGQGLRLIYYSQIVNDFQKGDIAEGYSVSREKKESFPLTVTSAQKNPTAFYLCASSMRTGFRREQYFGPGTRLTVT.

This clonotype was seen a handful of times. The chain carries TRBV5-1 and TRBJ2-5, with 12 bases identical to TRBD2. The CDR3 is 16 residues long. The ends lost 4 bases at V and 5 bases at J; junction bases unmatched: 9. In germline, CDR1 is SGHRS, CDR2 YFSETQ. CDR3 coding DNA: TGCGCCAGCAGCCGATGGACTAGCGGGGAGGGTGAGACCCAGTACTTC. Translated: CASSRWTSGEGETQYF.

V and J are TRBV5-1 and TRBJ2-1; TRBD2 aligns across 10 bases. This CDR3 comprises 14 residues. CDR1 SGHRS and CDR2 YFSETQ come from the germline V gene. V was clipped by 0 bases and J by 6 bases; unmatched bases: 0. DNA of the CDR3: TGCGCCAGCAGCTTGGCTAGCGGGGGCAATGAGCAGTTCTTC. It encodes CASSLASGGNEQFF.

This clonotype came up many times. Here the CDR3 reads CASSAVTGSGYGYTF. The DNA of the CDR3 is TGCGCCAGCAGCGCCGTCACAGGGTCAGGATATGGCTACACCTTC. The rearrangement joins TRBV5-1 to TRBJ1-2; perhaps TRBD1 as D (6 bases). V was clipped by 4 bases and J by 5 bases, with 18 bases between them. The CDR3 covers 15 residues. Germline-derived CDR1 and CDR2 are SGHRS and YFSETQ.

This clonotype was seen repeatedly, ten times or more. The chain uses TRBV20-1 and TRBJ1-4; D possibly corresponds to TRBD1 (6 bases). Germline CDR1 and CDR2: DFQATT and SNEGSKA (reference sequence). The CDR3 length is 14 residues. Trimming took off 8 bases at V and 0 bases at J, with 13 bases between the two ends. The CDR3 region has the DNA TGCAGTTACAGGGTCCCAGCAACTAATGAAAAACTGTTTTTT. As protein: CSYRVPATNEKLFF.

In its sample, this clonotype was seen many times. V is TRBV10-3 and J is TRBJ2-5, with 8 bases aligning to TRBD1. The CDR3 has 15 amino acids. Germline V gene sequence: CDR1 ENHRY, CDR2 SYGVKD. The trim removed 3 bases at V and 2 bases at J, leaving 5 bases unmatched. CDR3 region: CAISDPDRGQETQYF. Written as DNA, the CDR3 is TGTGCCATCAGTGACCCCGACAGGGGACAAGAGACCCAGTACTTC.

This clonotype was counted between two and nine times. V and J are TRBV5-1 and TRBJ2-3, with a tentative D call TRBD2 (6 bases). CDR3 length: 14 residues. Germline values: CDR1 SGHRS, CDR2 YFSETQ. Trimming pared 5 bases from V and 1 base from J, leaving 11 bases between. The CDR3 sequence: CASRTGEGTDTQYF. CDR3 sequence (DNA): TGCGCCAGCAGGACGGGGGAGGGCACAGATACGCAGTATTTT.

This clonotype has a count of ten or more. The CDR3: CASSQAQQAAYGYTF. In nucleotides, the CDR3 is TGCGCCAGCAGCCAAGCTCAACAGGCTGCCTATGGCTACACCTTC. This chain links TRBV4-1 with TRBJ1-2, with a possible D match to TRBD1 (5 bases). Germline assignment: CDR1 MGHRA and CDR2 YSYEKL. V was clipped by 1 base and J by 4 bases, with 13 bases between them. The CDR3 contains 15 residues.

This clonotype was observed many times. The J gene is TRBJ2-2, the V gene TRBV4-1; D unresolved. CDR3 length: 15 residues. V was trimmed by 1 base and J by 3 bases, leaving 9 bases between them. Germline CDR1 and CDR2: MGHRA and YSYEKL. This CDR3 is CASSQVIRHTGELFF. CDR3 nucleotides: TGCGCCAGCAGCCAAGTCATCAGACACACCGGGGAGCTGTTTTTT.

This chain joins TRBV5-6 and TRBJ2-7; D unclear. CDR1 and CDR2 (germline): SGHDT, YYEEEE. The CDR3 consists of 11 residues. With 4 bases removed from V and 3 bases from J, the gap between germline ends came to 5 bases. The CDR3 DNA follows: TGTGCCAGCAGCGTAGTCTACGAGCAGTACTTC. Translation gives CASSVVYEQYF.

This clonotype was found many times. The CDR3 protein is CASTPGYEQYF. The CDR3 bases are TGTGCCAGCACTCCAGGTTACGAGCAGTACTTC. The chain links TRBV2 to TRBJ2-7; D not certain. The CDR3 runs 11 residues. CDR1 and CDR2 (germline): SNHLY, FYNNEI. Trimming took 7 bases from V and 4 from J, leaving 8 bases between them.

V usage is TRBV7-2 and J usage is TRBJ2-5, with TRBD2 matching 10 bases. Germline V gene sequence: CDR1 SGHTA, CDR2 FQGNSA. J was trimmed by 5 bases and V by 3 bases; bases with no gene match: 3. The CDR3 consists of 14 residues. CDR3 DNA sequence: TGTGCCAGCAGCTTGGCGGGACTAGCGGAGACCCAGTACTTC. Translated, it gives CASSLAGLAETQYF.

V usage is TRBV20-1 and J usage is TRBJ2-7, with TRBD1 identical over 7 bases. CDR3 length: 15 amino acids. Germline V gene data show CDR1 as DFQATT and CDR2 as SNEGSKA (reference sequence). The trim removed 6 bases at V and 0 bases at J, leaving 11 bases unmatched. The CDR3: CSAGGRDSNSYEQYV. The CDR3 nucleotides read TGCAGTGCGGGCGGCCGGGACAGCAACTCCTACGAGCAGTACGTC.

This clonotype has more than one count but fewer than ten. The gene calls are TRBV4-1 and TRBJ1-2; tentative D call: TRBD1 (5 bases). Germline V CDR1 and CDR2: MGHRA, YSYEKL. V dropped 2 bases and J dropped 7 bases, with 20 bases sitting between them. This CDR3 has 16 amino acids. The CDR3 is CASSQLRRGAGGGYTF. The CDR3 DNA reads TGCGCCAGCAGCCAACTCCGGAGAGGGGCAGGTGGTGGCTACACCTTC.

This clonotype has just a few counts. The chain links TRBV20-1 to TRBJ2-1; TRBD2 agrees at 8 bases. Germline CDR1 DFQATT, CDR2 SNEGSKA (reference sequence). With V trimmed by 0 bases and J by 2 bases, 9 bases remained unmatched. CDR3 size: 17 residues. CDR3 sequence reads: CSARDFSGEWAYNEQFF. The CDR3 DNA sequence: TGCAGTGCTAGAGACTTTAGCGGGGAATGGGCCTACAATGAGCAGTTCTTC.

This clonotype was counted between two and nine times. The chain combines TRBV27 with TRBJ2-4; 10 nucleotides match TRBD1. Germline V gives CDR1 MNHEY, CDR2 SMNVEV (reference sequence). The ends lost 5 bases at V and 9 bases at J; junction bases unmatched: 4. The CDR3 has 13 amino acids. CDR3 bases: TGTGCCAGCAGTCAGGGACAGGGGACCATTCAGTACTTC. Translated: CASSQGQGTIQYF.

The V call is TRBV7-2, the J call TRBJ2-7; possible D gene TRBD1, 6 bases. V lost 6 bases and J 9 bases, leaving 15 bases between the germline ends. Looked up from germline, CDR1 is SGHTA and CDR2 is FQGNSA. The CDR3 extends over 12 amino acids. CDR3: CASSSGTIAQYF. DNA for the CDR3: TGTGCCAGCAGTTCTGGGACAATAGCGCAGTACTTC. Combining the CDR3 with reference TRBV7-2 and TRBJ2-7 gives the whole variable domain GAGVSQSPSNKVTEKGKDVELRCDPISGHTALYWYRQSLGQGLEFLIYFQGNSAPDKSGLPSDRFSAERTGGSVSTLTIQRTQQEDSAVYLCASSSGTIAQYFGPGTRLTVT.

The genes are TRBV4-3 and TRBJ1-6, with D perhaps TRBD1 (5 bases). Trimming shortened V by 4 bases and J by 5 bases, and 12 bases separated the two germline ends. The CDR3 has 15 residues. Germline lookup yields CDR1 LGHNA and CDR2 YSLEER. CDR3 nucleotide sequence: TGCGCCAGCAGCCCGCGAGTACAGGATAATTCACCCCTCCACTTT. Translated, it gives CASSPRVQDNSPLHF.

The rearrangement links TRBV5-4 to TRBJ2-3; 10 positions agree with TRBD1. The CDR3 is made up of 17 amino acids. Trimming cost V 4 bases and J 2 bases; bases outside gene matches: 10. Germline values: CDR1 SGHNT, CDR2 YYREEE (reference sequence). CDR3 nucleotides: TGTGCCAGCAGCCGGGGCGGGACAGGGGCACTCACAGATACGCAGTATTTT. This encodes CASSRGGTGALTDTQYF.

The V call is TRBV4-2, the J call TRBJ1-1; TRBD1 agrees at 7 bases. Trimming cost V 0 bases and J 2 bases; bases outside gene matches: 3. The CDR3 spans 15 residues. Germline V gene data show CDR1 as LGHNA and CDR2 as YNFKEQ. The CDR3 loop reads CASSQERGGNTEAFF. CDR3 in DNA: TGTGCCAGCAGCCAAGAAAGAGGGGGCAACACTGAAGCTTTCTTT.

In its sample, this clonotype was seen many times. The chain links TRBV20-1 to TRBJ1-6; TRBD1 is a possible D gene (5 bases). CDR1 is DFQATT, CDR2 SNEGSKA, per germline (reference sequence). This CDR3 has 13 residues. V dropped 6 bases and J dropped 9 bases, with 15 bases sitting between them. The CDR3 is CSAPREGSSPLHF. Written as DNA, the CDR3 is TGCAGTGCCCCCCGGGAGGGGTCTTCACCCCTCCACTTT.

Only a few counts were recorded for this clonotype. The rearrangement joins TRBV9 to TRBJ2-5; TRBD2 aligns across 11 bases. The CDR3 totals 15 residues. Germline loops: CDR1 SGDLS, CDR2 YYNGEE. V lost 2 bases, J lost 1 base, and 1 base stayed unmatched. This CDR3 is CASSVSGGAQETQYF. CDR3 sequence (DNA): TGTGCCAGCAGCGTTAGCGGGGGGGCCCAAGAGACCCAGTACTTC. Variable domain in full (rest from reference TRBV9 and TRBJ2-5): DSGVTQTPKHLITATGQRVTLRCSPRSGDLSVYWYQQSLDQGLQFLIQYYNGEERAKGNILERFSAQQFPDLHSELNLSSLELGDSALYFCASSVSGGAQETQYFGPGTRLLVL.

This clonotype occurred many times. The V and J genes are TRBV5-6 and TRBJ2-3, with TRBD2 matching 8 bases. The CDR3 is 18 residues long. V was clipped by 4 bases and J by 6 bases; unmatched bases: 19. CDR1 and CDR2 (germline): SGHDT, YYEEEE. The CDR3, as DNA: TGTGCCAGCAGCATCACTCCCGGGCGGGGGGTATCTGAGGATACGCAGTATTTT. Protein product: CASSITPGRGVSEDTQYF.

The V gene is TRBV7-9, the J gene TRBJ2-4; 10 bases align to TRBD1. Per germline, CDR1 SEHNR and CDR2 FQNEAQ (reference sequence). V shed 5 bases, J shed 8 bases, and the junction held 12 bases outside the gene matches. CDR3 length: 16 amino acids. Here the CDR3 DNA reads TGTGCCAGCAGCCCTATACCGGGACAGGGGAGGGACATTCAGTACTTC. Amino acids: CASSPIPGQGRDIQYF.

This clonotype was counted ten times or more. J is TRBJ1-1 and V is TRBV10-3; weak D call: TRBD1 (5 bases). Germline CDR1 and CDR2: ENHRY and SYGVKD. V dropped 3 bases and J dropped 0 bases, with 11 bases sitting between them. The CDR3 runs to 15 residues. CDR3 protein: CAISDRQRLNTEAFF. In DNA form, the CDR3 reads TGTGCCATCAGTGACCGACAGCGCCTGAACACTGAAGCTTTCTTT.

This clonotype was found a few times. This chain links TRBV5-6 with TRBJ1-3; no clear D gene. The CDR3 sequence is 14 residues long. V dropped 7 bases and J dropped 4 bases, with 15 bases sitting between them. Germline lookup yields CDR1 SGHDT and CDR2 YYEEEE. This chain's CDR3 is CASRSRGLGNTIYF. The CDR3 DNA reads as TGTGCCAGCCGCTCCCGAGGCCTCGGAAACACCATATATTTT.